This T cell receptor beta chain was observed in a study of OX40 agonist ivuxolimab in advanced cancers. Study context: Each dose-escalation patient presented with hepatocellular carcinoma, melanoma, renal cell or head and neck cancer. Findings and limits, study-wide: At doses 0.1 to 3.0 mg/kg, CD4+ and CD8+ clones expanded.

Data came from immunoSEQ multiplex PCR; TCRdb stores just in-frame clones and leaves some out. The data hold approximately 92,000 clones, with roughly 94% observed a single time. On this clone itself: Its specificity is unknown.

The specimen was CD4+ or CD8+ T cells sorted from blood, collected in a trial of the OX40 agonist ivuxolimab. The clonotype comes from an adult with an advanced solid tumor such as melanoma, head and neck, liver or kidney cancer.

CDR3 protein: CAIRSLGGSSYNEQFF. The CDR3 nucleotides read TGTGCCATCAGGTCCCTAGGGGGGAGCTCCTACAATGAGCAGTTCTTC. The rearrangement joins TRBV10-3 to TRBJ2-1, with D tentatively TRBD1 or TRBD2 (6 bases each). Germline CDR1 and CDR2: ENHRY and SYGVKD. V shed 6 bases and J shed 0 bases, with 15 bases lying between them. This CDR3 spans 16 amino acids.